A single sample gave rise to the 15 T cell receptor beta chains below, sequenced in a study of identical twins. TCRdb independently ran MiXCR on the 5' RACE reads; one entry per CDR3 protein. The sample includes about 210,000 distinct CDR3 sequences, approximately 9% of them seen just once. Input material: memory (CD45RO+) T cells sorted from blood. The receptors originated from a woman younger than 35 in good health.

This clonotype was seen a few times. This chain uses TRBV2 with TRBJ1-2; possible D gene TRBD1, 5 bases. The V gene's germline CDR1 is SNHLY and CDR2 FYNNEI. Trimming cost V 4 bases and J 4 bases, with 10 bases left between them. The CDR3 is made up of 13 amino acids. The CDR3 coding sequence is TGTGCCAGCAGTGTTCTCCAGGGCTATGGCTACACCTTC. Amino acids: CASSVLQGYGYTF.

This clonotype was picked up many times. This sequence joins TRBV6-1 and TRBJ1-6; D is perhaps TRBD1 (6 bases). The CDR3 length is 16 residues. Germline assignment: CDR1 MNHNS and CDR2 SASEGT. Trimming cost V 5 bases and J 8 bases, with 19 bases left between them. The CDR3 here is CASSPTGTRIDSPLHF. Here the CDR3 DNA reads TGTGCCAGCAGTCCCACAGGGACGAGGATTGATTCACCCCTCCACTTT.

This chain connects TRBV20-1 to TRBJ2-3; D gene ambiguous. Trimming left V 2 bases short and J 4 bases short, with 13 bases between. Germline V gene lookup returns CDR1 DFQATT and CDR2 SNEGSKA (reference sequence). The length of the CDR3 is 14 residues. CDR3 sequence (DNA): TGCAGTGCTAGACTCGGGCGATGGGCAGATACGCAGTATTTT. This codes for CSARLGRWADTQYF.

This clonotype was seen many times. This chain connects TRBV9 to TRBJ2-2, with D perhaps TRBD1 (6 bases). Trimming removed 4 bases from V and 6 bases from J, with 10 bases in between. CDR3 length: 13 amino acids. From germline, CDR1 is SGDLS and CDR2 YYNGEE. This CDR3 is CASSKQGSGELFF. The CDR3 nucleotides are TGTGCCAGCAGCAAACAGGGTTCCGGGGAGCTGTTTTTT.

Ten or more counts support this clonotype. This chain's CDR3 is CASSQVRSFGTDTQYF. CDR3 nucleotides: TGTGCCAGCAGCCAAGTACGTTCCTTTGGCACAGATACGCAGTATTTT. The chain carries TRBV14 and TRBJ2-3; D ambiguous. CDR1 and CDR2 from the germline V gene are SGHDN and FVKESK. The length of the CDR3 is 16 residues. Trimming stripped 1 base from V and 1 base from J, with 12 bases between.

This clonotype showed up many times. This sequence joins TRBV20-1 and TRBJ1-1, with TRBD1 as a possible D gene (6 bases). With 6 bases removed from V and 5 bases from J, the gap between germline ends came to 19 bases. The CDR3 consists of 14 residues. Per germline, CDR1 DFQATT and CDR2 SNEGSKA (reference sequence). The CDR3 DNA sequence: TGCAGTGCAGGCGGTGCGCAGGGGCGGACTGAAGCTTTCTTT. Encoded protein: CSAGGAQGRTEAFF.

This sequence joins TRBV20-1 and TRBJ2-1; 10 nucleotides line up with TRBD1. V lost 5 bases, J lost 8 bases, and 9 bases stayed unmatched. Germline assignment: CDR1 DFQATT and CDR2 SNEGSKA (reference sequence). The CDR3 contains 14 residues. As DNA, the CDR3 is TGCAGTGCTGAAAGGCGACAGGGGGCCGATGAGCAGTTCTTC. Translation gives CSAERRQGADEQFF.

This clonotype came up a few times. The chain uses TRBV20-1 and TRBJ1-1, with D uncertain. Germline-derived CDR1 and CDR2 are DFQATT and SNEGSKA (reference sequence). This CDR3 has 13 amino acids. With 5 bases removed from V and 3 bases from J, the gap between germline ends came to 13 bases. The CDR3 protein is CSAPLGRDTEAFF. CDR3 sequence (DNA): TGCAGTGCTCCCCTGGGGAGGGACACTGAAGCTTTCTTT.

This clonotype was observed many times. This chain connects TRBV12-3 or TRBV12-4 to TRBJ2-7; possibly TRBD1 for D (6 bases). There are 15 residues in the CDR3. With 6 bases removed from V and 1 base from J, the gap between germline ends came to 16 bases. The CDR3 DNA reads TGTGCCAGCAGCCGCTACATGGACAGTTCCTACGAGCAGTACTTC. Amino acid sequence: CASSRYMDSSYEQYF.

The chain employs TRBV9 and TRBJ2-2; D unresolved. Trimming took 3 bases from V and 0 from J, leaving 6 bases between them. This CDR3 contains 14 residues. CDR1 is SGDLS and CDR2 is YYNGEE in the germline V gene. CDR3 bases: TGTGCCAGCAGCGAAGGTCCGAACACCGGGGAGCTGTTTTTT. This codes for CASSEGPNTGELFF.

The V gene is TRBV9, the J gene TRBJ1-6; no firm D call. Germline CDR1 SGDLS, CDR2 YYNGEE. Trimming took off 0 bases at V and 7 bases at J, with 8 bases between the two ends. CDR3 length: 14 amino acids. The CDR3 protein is CASSVGPFNSPLHF. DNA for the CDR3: TGTGCCAGCAGCGTAGGGCCCTTCAATTCACCCCTCCACTTT.

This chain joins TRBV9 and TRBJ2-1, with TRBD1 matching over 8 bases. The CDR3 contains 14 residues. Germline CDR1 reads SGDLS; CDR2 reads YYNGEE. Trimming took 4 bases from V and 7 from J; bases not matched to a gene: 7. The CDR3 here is CASSPGGAGNEQFF. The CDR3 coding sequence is TGTGCCAGCAGCCCAGGGGGCGCGGGGAATGAGCAGTTCTTC.

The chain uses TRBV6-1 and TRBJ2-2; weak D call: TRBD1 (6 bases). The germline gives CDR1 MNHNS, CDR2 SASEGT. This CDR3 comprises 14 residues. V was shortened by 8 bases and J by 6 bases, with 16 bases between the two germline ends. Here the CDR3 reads CASLLTGSSGELFF. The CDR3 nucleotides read TGTGCCAGCCTTTTAACAGGGTCATCCGGGGAGCTGTTTTTT.

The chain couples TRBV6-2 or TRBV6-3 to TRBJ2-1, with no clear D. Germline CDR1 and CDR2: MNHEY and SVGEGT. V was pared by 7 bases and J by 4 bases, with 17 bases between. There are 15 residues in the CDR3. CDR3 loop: CASTLTGPYYNEQFF. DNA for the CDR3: TGTGCCAGCACTTTAACCGGACCGTATTACAATGAGCAGTTCTTC.

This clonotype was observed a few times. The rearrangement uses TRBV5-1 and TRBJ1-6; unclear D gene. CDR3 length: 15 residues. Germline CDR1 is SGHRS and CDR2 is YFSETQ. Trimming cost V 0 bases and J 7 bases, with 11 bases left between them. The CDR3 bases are TGCGCCAGCAGCTTGGATGGCAGGTGGAATTCACCCCTCCACTTT. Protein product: CASSLDGRWNSPLHF.